Included here is one T cell receptor beta chain sequence, with context. The target antigen is unknown. The CDR3 loop spans 15 amino acids. The V gene's germline CDR1 is SEHNR and CDR2 FQNEAQ (reference sequence). Trimming left V 2 bases short and J 2 bases short, with 7 bases between. Under the authors' procedure: After removing out-of-frame reads, 2 million to 2.5 million distinct TCRbeta sequences remained. Sequencing was performed with immunoSEQ multiplex PCR; in TCRdb, only in-frame clones are kept and a portion is missing. V, J and clone size reflect that table, while D and trimming were determined from the DNA. The sample lists about 59,000 clones, about 81% occurring once. These data are taken from a study of memory CD4+ T cells and cytomegalovirus serostatus. Broader study findings: Of 150 to 200 reported CMV TCRbeta sequences, 55 to 80 were found in memory CD4+ repertoires. Median bootstrapped AUC for CMV status was around 0.95 originally, approximately 0.91 US-trained.

Single viable CD3+CD4+CD8-CD45RO+ cells were sorted as the memory CD4+ T cells. Donors' CMV status reflects serum IgG against pp150, pp28, p38, p52. The TCR sequence derives from an adult in good health and CMV-seronegative. The specimen was memory CD4+ T cells from blood. The chain has TRBV7-9 and TRBJ2-6; D is unresolved. The CDR3 region has the DNA TGTGCCAGCAGCTTACACACAGCTGGGGCCAACGTCCTGACTTTC. Translating it yields CASSLHTAGANVLTF.